The 30 T cell receptor beta chains below all came from one sample that was sequenced in a study of blood T cell repertoires in COVID-19. Profiled with immunoSEQ multiplex PCR; TCRdb holds only in-frame clones, not every one. The data show roughly 280,000 clones, 90% seen once. The sample consisted of PBMCs or T cells enriched from blood (not recorded which). The origin of the receptors is a woman in her twenties or thirties with acute COVID-19.

The CDR3 DNA is TGTGCCAGCAGCTCCTATACGACAGCCGAAGAGACCCAGTACTTC. It is translated as CASSSYTTAEETQYF. The rearrangement joins TRBV5-5 to TRBJ2-5, with a tentative D call TRBD1 (5 bases). Trimming removed 3 bases from V and 3 bases from J, with 15 bases in between. Germline-derived CDR1 and CDR2 are SGHKS and YYEKEE (reference sequence). CDR3 length: 15 residues.

CDR3 nucleotides: TGTGCCATCAGTGAGCCAGGGGGCTTTATGAACACTGAAGCTTTCTTT. Its translation is CAISEPGGFMNTEAFF. The V gene is TRBV10-3, the J gene TRBJ1-1; 8 bases fit TRBD1. The germline V gene encodes CDR1 ENHRY and CDR2 SYGVKD. V lost 2 bases to trimming and J lost 0 bases; unmatched junction nucleotides: 5. There are 16 residues in the CDR3.

This clone was counted between two and nine times. This rearrangement joins TRBV3-1 (or the pseudogene TRBV3-2) to TRBJ2-7, with unresolved D. Germline-derived CDR1 and CDR2 are LGHDT and YNNKEL (reference sequence). Trimming left V 2 bases short and J 3 bases short, with 8 bases between. The CDR3 covers 13 residues. The CDR3 DNA sequence: TGTGCCAGCAGCCAATACACCAGCTACGAGCAGTACTTC. Protein product: CASSQYTSYEQYF.

The rearrangement uses TRBV5-4 and TRBJ2-1; TRBD2 aligns across 13 bases. The germline CDR1 and CDR2 sequences are SGHNT and YYREEE (reference sequence). V shed 4 bases, J shed 6 bases, and the junction held 4 bases outside the gene matches. This CDR3 comprises 15 residues. CDR3 sequence reads: CASSIGTSGVNEQFF. DNA for the CDR3: TGTGCCAGCAGCATCGGGACTAGCGGGGTCAATGAGCAGTTCTTC.

This sequence joins TRBV4-1 and TRBJ2-7; TRBD1 aligns across 7 bases. This CDR3 is 14 amino acids long. V gave up 3 bases and J gave up 1 base; unmatched junction bases: 3. Germline V gene lookup returns CDR1 MGHRA and CDR2 YSYEKL. CDR3 sequence reads: CASSQGQYSYEQYF. The CDR3 bases are TGCGCCAGCAGCCAGGGACAGTATTCCTACGAGCAGTACTTC.

This clone was detected once. V is TRBV7-6 and J is TRBJ2-7; a weak D match, TRBD2 (5 bases). Germline-derived CDR1 and CDR2 are SGHVS and FNYEAQ. V was trimmed by 5 bases and J by 3 bases, leaving 14 bases between them. The CDR3 sequence is 14 residues long. Here the CDR3 reads CASSPDLGLYEQYF. CDR3 bases: TGTGCCAGCAGCCCAGATCTAGGACTCTACGAGCAGTACTTC.

The V and J genes are TRBV19 and TRBJ2-1; weak D call: TRBD2 (6 bases). This CDR3 has 14 amino acids. The V end lost 4 bases, the J end lost 1 base, and 8 bases lay between the germline ends. From germline, CDR1 is LNHDA and CDR2 SQIVND (reference sequence). The CDR3 is CASSTGTSYNEQFF. The CDR3 region has the DNA TGTGCCAGTAGTACAGGGACTTCCTACAATGAGCAGTTCTTC.

This sequence joins TRBV5-1 and TRBJ2-1, with TRBD2 matching over 12 bases. Germline-derived CDR1 and CDR2 are SGHRS and YFSETQ. The length of the CDR3 is 16 residues. V lost 4 bases, J lost 4 bases, and 6 bases stayed unmatched. CDR3 protein: CASSTSGRKLYNEQFF. The CDR3 coding sequence is TGCGCCAGCAGCACTAGCGGGAGGAAGTTGTACAATGAGCAGTTCTTC.

The chain recombines TRBV24-1 with TRBJ2-1, with 9 bases that match TRBD2. The CDR3 has 16 residues. CDR1 and CDR2 from the germline V gene are KGHDR and SFDVKD. With 4 bases clipped from V and 8 bases from J, the junction kept 11 bases outside the gene matches. Here the CDR3 reads CATSDSVAGDIDEQFF. In DNA form, the CDR3 reads TGTGCCACCAGTGACTCTGTAGCGGGAGATATCGATGAGCAGTTCTTC.

The count of this clone is one. The V call is TRBV28, the J call TRBJ1-3, with 8 bases fitting TRBD1. Germline V gene sequence: CDR1 MDHEN, CDR2 SYDVKM. This CDR3 comprises 15 residues. V trimming: 6 bases; J trimming: 1 base; junction bases outside the gene matches: 5. The DNA of the CDR3 is TGTGCCAGCAGAACAACAGGGGGTTCTGGAAACACCATATATTTT. Its translation is CASRTTGGSGNTIYF.

The rearrangement joins TRBV9 to TRBJ1-3; the D is unclear. Germline CDR1 is SGDLS and CDR2 is YYNGEE. V shed 3 bases and J shed 3 bases, with 13 bases lying between them. The CDR3 is made up of 15 amino acids. The CDR3 reads CASSAQVGGGNTIYF. The CDR3 nucleotides are TGTGCCAGCAGCGCACAAGTAGGCGGTGGAAACACCATATATTTT.

This chain joins TRBV19 and TRBJ1-1; 7 bases align to TRBD1. The CDR3 is 13 amino acids. V was pared by 9 bases and J by 7 bases, with 11 bases of the junction left unmatched. CDR1 is LNHDA and CDR2 is SQIVND in the germline V gene (reference sequence). The CDR3 loop is CASGRDRSLEAFF. The CDR3 bases are TGTGCCAGCGGGAGGGACAGATCCCTTGAAGCTTTCTTT.

The chain carries TRBV2 and TRBJ2-7, with no clear D. Germline V CDR1 and CDR2: SNHLY, FYNNEI. V was cut by 8 bases and J by 3 bases, with 17 bases left in between. The CDR3 runs 14 residues. The CDR3 coding sequence is TGTGCCAGCGACAAGGATCCTCCAAACTACGAGCAGTACTTC. Protein: CASDKDPPNYEQYF.

V gene TRBV28 combines with J gene TRBJ2-7; TRBD2 matches 9 bases. Germline CDR1 is MDHEN and CDR2 is SYDVKM. The CDR3 spans 14 residues. V shed 2 bases, J shed 4 bases, and the junction held 3 bases outside the gene matches. The CDR3 nucleotides read TGTGCCAGCAGTTTAGCGGGAGGGTGGTACGAGCAGTACTTC. Translating it yields CASSLAGGWYEQYF.

The chain recombines TRBV6-5 with TRBJ2-7; no reliable D call. The V and J ends lost 0 bases and 2 bases respectively, with 11 bases between them. Germline loops: CDR1 MNHEY, CDR2 SVGAGI. The CDR3 spans 15 residues. The CDR3 DNA follows: TGTGCCAGCAGTTACTCTTTTGTAGAGACCTACGAGCAGTACTTC. Translated: CASSYSFVETYEQYF.

This clone has just one count. The chain recombines TRBV7-9 with TRBJ2-7; 13 nucleotides line up with TRBD2. Germline-derived CDR1 and CDR2 are SEHNR and FQNEAQ (reference sequence). Unmatched junction bases numbered 6, after V lost 5 bases and J lost 2 bases. The length of the CDR3 is 16 residues. CDR3 DNA: TGTGCCAGCAGCCAAATGGGACTAGCGGGAACCTACGAGCAGTACTTC. Translated: CASSQMGLAGTYEQYF.

The chain carries TRBV18 and TRBJ2-1, with 8 bases lining up with TRBD2. After removal of 0 bases from V and 10 bases from J, the junction contained 14 bases not matched to a gene. The CDR3 totals 17 residues. Germline V lookup: CDR1 KGHSH, CDR2 LQKENI. Here the CDR3 DNA reads TGTGCCAGCTCACCACCGGTCGCCCGGGAGGGCCCCCCCGAGCAGTTCTTC. It is translated as CASSPPVAREGPPEQFF.

The chain recombines TRBV5-4 with TRBJ2-7; D ambiguous. Germline V lookup: CDR1 SGHNT, CDR2 YYREEE (reference sequence). This CDR3 region has 13 residues. Between the trimmed V and J ends, which lost 2 bases and 5 bases, there was a span of 11 bases. In nucleotides, the CDR3 is TGTGCCAGCAGCTTAGTCTTGAGCAACGAGCAGTACTTC. Encoded protein: CASSLVLSNEQYF.

The J gene is TRBJ2-1, the V gene TRBV3-1 (or the pseudogene TRBV3-2); TRBD2 matches at 8 bases. The CDR3 extends over 15 amino acids. Trimming cost V 5 bases and J 6 bases; bases outside gene matches: 9. Germline CDR1 LGHDT, CDR2 YNNKEL (reference sequence). The CDR3: CASSLQFGTSNEQFF. The CDR3 DNA follows: TGTGCCAGCAGCTTACAATTCGGGACTAGCAATGAGCAGTTCTTC.

The J gene is TRBJ1-2, the V gene TRBV27; no clear D gene. The CDR3 spans 14 residues. Germline values: CDR1 MNHEY, CDR2 SMNVEV (reference sequence). V lost 6 bases, J lost 3 bases, and 14 bases lay in between. As DNA, the CDR3 is TGTGCCAGCAGCCCCAGAGGGCCGTACTATGGCTACACCTTC. This encodes CASSPRGPYYGYTF.

This chain connects TRBV5-5 to TRBJ1-1, with D hard to call. Per germline, CDR1 SGHKS and CDR2 YYEKEE (reference sequence). This CDR3 spans 13 amino acids. Trimming shortened V by 0 bases and J by 4 bases, and 7 bases separated the two germline ends. The DNA for the CDR3 is TGTGCCAGCAGCTTGGGGGCAGGCACTGAAGCTTTCTTT. Encoded protein: CASSLGAGTEAFF.

The gene calls are TRBV28 and TRBJ2-7; D is unresolved. The germline gives CDR1 MDHEN, CDR2 SYDVKM. The CDR3 is 13 amino acids. V gave up 2 bases and J gave up 0 bases, with 5 bases separating them. CDR3 bases: TGTGCCAGCAGTTTACACAACTCCTACGAGCAGTACTTC. The encoded protein is CASSLHNSYEQYF.

The genes are TRBV7-2 and TRBJ2-2; D remains unclear. CDR3 length: 14 residues. Between the trimmed V and J ends, which lost 1 base and 2 bases, there was a span of 5 bases. Germline assignment: CDR1 SGHTA and CDR2 FQGNSA. Written as DNA, the CDR3 is TGTGCCAGCAGCTTAGTCCAAAACACCGGGGAGCTGTTTTTT. Its translation is CASSLVQNTGELFF.

This clone turned up a few times. This same CDR3 is encoded by further DNA sequences in the sample. The V call is TRBV10-3, the J call TRBJ2-7, with TRBD1 matching over 9 bases. V dropped 4 bases and J dropped 1; count of bases not matched to a gene: 2. Germline CDR1 is ENHRY and CDR2 is SYGVKD. The CDR3 totals 14 residues. The CDR3 DNA reads TGTGCCATCAGTGTAGACAGGGGGTCCTACGAGCAGTACTTC. Residues: CAISVDRGSYEQYF.

The sample holds one count of this clone. A much more abundant neighbour one base away suggests this may be a read error. The rearrangement joins TRBV2 to TRBJ2-1; 14 nucleotides line up with TRBD2. Germline CDR1 and CDR2: SNHLY and FYNNEI. The V gene end was trimmed by 6 bases and the J gene end by 7 bases; junction bases not matched to a gene: 2. This CDR3 is 14 amino acids long. CDR3 protein: CASRGTSGSNEQFF. The DNA of the CDR3 is TGTGCCAGCAGGGGGACTAGCGGGAGTAATGAGCAGTTCTTC.

The gene calls are TRBV27 and TRBJ2-2; perhaps TRBD1 as D (5 bases). The CDR3 sequence is 15 residues long. V was trimmed by 2 bases and J by 1 base, leaving 8 bases between them. Germline values: CDR1 MNHEY, CDR2 SMNVEV (reference sequence). The chain's CDR3 is CASSLDRLNTGELFF. The CDR3 coding sequence is TGTGCCAGCAGTTTAGACAGACTGAACACCGGGGAGCTGTTTTTT.

V gene TRBV27 combines with J gene TRBJ2-2; no firm D call. The CDR3 is made up of 13 amino acids. CDR1 and CDR2 from the germline V gene are MNHEY and SMNVEV (reference sequence). V lost 5 bases to trimming and J lost 8 bases, with 12 bases between them. The CDR3 DNA reads as TGTGCCAGCAGTGAGAAGCCTTCGGGGGAGCTGTTTTTT. Translated: CASSEKPSGELFF.

The chain employs TRBV28 and TRBJ1-2; unclear D gene. The CDR3 has 13 residues. V dropped 11 bases and J dropped 1 base, with 14 bases sitting between them. Germline CDR1 MDHEN, CDR2 SYDVKM. In DNA form, the CDR3 reads TGTGCCTCCAAAACAGAAATTAACTATGGCTACACCTTC. This codes for CASKTEINYGYTF.

This clone came up once. This chain links TRBV9 with TRBJ2-3; 8 bases agree with TRBD2. This CDR3 comprises 17 residues. The J segment lost 0 bases and the V segment lost 2 bases, leaving 8 bases of the junction unmatched. Germline assignment: CDR1 SGDLS and CDR2 YYNGEE. As DNA, the CDR3 is TGTGCCAGCAGCGTTTTAACTAGCGGTGCTAGCACAGATACGCAGTATTTT. Translation gives CASSVLTSGASTDTQYF.

The chain is built from TRBV28 and TRBJ1-4; 10 bases match TRBD1. After removal of 3 bases from V and 7 bases from J, the junction contained 2 bases not matched to a gene. The CDR3 runs 14 residues. Germline V CDR1 and CDR2: MDHEN, SYDVKM. CDR3 region: CASSLDRGGEKLFF. For the CDR3, the DNA is TGTGCCAGCAGTTTGGACAGGGGGGGTGAAAAACTGTTTTTT. Full variable domain (outside the CDR3, taken from reference TRBV28 and TRBJ1-4): DVKVTQSSRYLVKRTGEKVFLECVQDMDHENMFWYRQDPGLGLRLIYFSYDVKMKEKGDIPEGYSVSREKKERFSLILESASTNQTSMYLCASSLDRGGEKLFFGSGTQLSVL.